These T cell receptor beta chains were read from a single sample in a study of CD8 T cells in Susac syndrome. TCRdb used MiXCR to reprocess the immunoSEQ multiplex PCR reads, holding one entry per CDR3 protein. The table shows 150,000 to 200,000 distinct CDR3 sequences, with approximately 94% occurring only once. Sequencing used CD4+ T cells from PBMCs. These TCRs come from a human donor in good health. Each CDR3 is given with its conserved first and last residue. D genes are given only for firm matches. Only part of the rows carry a size: once, few, many, or a class if the clone is expanded.

>TRBV4-3|-|TRBJ1-2|-
TGCGCCAGCAGCCAAGATGCTATAAGGAACAGGGCCTGGGGCTACACCTTC
CASSQDAIRNRAWGYTF
>TRBV6-2/TRBV6-3|TRBD2|TRBJ2-1|-
TGTGCCAGCAGTTATTGGACTAGCCGTTCCAGCTCCTACAATGAGCAGTTCTTC
CASSYWTSRSSSYNEQFF
>TRBV3-1|TRBD1|TRBJ1-5|-
TGTGCCAGCAGCCTGACAGGGCTTCAGCCCCAGCATTTT
CASSLTGLQPQHF
>TRBV7-9|TRBD1|TRBJ2-5|-
TGTGCCAGCAGCTCGGACAGGGGGCGAGAGACCCAGTACTTC
CASSSDRGRETQYF
>TRBV28|-|TRBJ1-5|-
TGTGCCAGCACAACCTGGGCAGAGTCCAATCAGCCCCAGCATTTT
CASTTWAESNQPQHF
>TRBV30|-|TRBJ2-7|once
TGTGCCTGGAGTGTTATGGCTAACTACGAGCAGTACTTC
CAWSVMANYEQYF
>TRBV12-3/TRBV12-4|-|TRBJ2-7|-
TGTGCCAGCAGTTCTCAAGACCTTGCCGAGCAGTACTTC
CASSSQDLAEQYF
>TRBV29-1|-|TRBJ2-5|-
TGCAGCGCCGGAGGGCGTCGATCGTGGGAGACCCAGTACTTC
CSAGGRRSWETQYF
>TRBV24-1|-|TRBJ1-2|-
TGTGCCACCAGTGACTTAATAGGGTATGGCTACACCTTC
CATSDLIGYGYTF
>TRBV6-6|-|TRBJ2-3|-
TGTGCCAGCAGTTCTGTGAATCTAGGCACAGATACGCAGTATTTT
CASSSVNLGTDTQYF
>TRBV5-6|-|TRBJ2-3|-
TGTGCCAGCAGCTTTAGGTCACCGACCACAGATACGCAGTATTTT
CASSFRSPTTDTQYF
>TRBV3-1|-|TRBJ2-7|-
TGTGCCAGCAGCCAGGGAATGAGGAATCAGCAGTACTTC
CASSQGMRNQQYF
>TRBV7-6|-|TRBJ1-4|once
TGTGCCAGCAGCTTAGGAGTACAGAGTAATGAAAAACTGTTTTTT
CASSLGVQSNEKLFF
>TRBV27|-|TRBJ2-7|-
TGTGCCAGCAGCCTAACCATCGGGGGGCCTGCCTACGAGCAGTACTTC
CASSLTIGGPAYEQYF
>TRBV7-9|-|TRBJ2-5|-
TGTGCCAGCAGCTTTGACTCCGGGACACAAGAGACCCAGTACTTC
CASSFDSGTQETQYF
>TRBV20-1|-|TRBJ2-7|-
TGCAGTGCTAGCCGATCAGGACGGACCTACGAGCAGTACTTC
CSASRSGRTYEQYF
>TRBV29-1|TRBD2|TRBJ2-3|-
TGCAGCGTCCCCGATGGGCGGGGAGGGCTCACAGATACGCAGTATTTT
CSVPDGRGGLTDTQYF
>TRBV7-2|TRBD1|TRBJ2-7|-
TGTGCCAGCAGCTACGACAGGGGGCCCTACGAGCAGTACTTC
CASSYDRGPYEQYF
>TRBV29-1|-|TRBJ2-1|-
TGCAGCGTTGGGTATTATACGTTCTTC
CSVGYYTFF
>TRBV18|TRBD2|TRBJ2-1|-
TGTGCCAGCTCACCACTAGCGGGAGGTCGGAATGAGCAGTTCTTC
CASSPLAGGRNEQFF
>TRBV11-2|-|TRBJ2-2|few
TGTGCCAGCAGCTTAGGGGTGAACACCGGGGAGCTGTTTTTT
CASSLGVNTGELFF
>TRBV7-2|-|TRBJ2-1|-
TGTGCCAGCAGCGGGCGGGTGAGCAATGAGCAGTTCTTC
CASSGRVSNEQFF
>TRBV30|TRBD1|TRBJ1-2|-
TGTGCCTGGAGTCCTACAGGGGCTGGCTACACCTTC
CAWSPTGAGYTF
>TRBV5-8|-|TRBJ1-5|-
TGTGCCAGCAGCTTGGCGACACAATGGGACGGGCAGCCCCAGCATTTT
CASSLATQWDGQPQHF
>TRBV20-1|TRBD1|TRBJ2-7|-
TGCAGTGCTAGAAGGGGACAGGGGGATCCCTACGAGCAGTACTTC
CSARRGQGDPYEQYF
>TRBV7-2|-|TRBJ2-7|-
TGTGCCAGCAGCTTAGGGCTAGCGCCAACCTACGAGCAGTACTTC
CASSLGLAPTYEQYF
>TRBV13|-|TRBJ2-6|-
TGTGCCAGCAGCTCTGACCATTCTGGGGCCAACGTCCTGACTTTC
CASSSDHSGANVLTF
>TRBV19|TRBD1|TRBJ2-2|-
TGTGCCAGTAGTATTGATTCAGGGGGTCTGAACACCGGGGAGCTGTTTTTT
CASSIDSGGLNTGELFF
>TRBV28|-|TRBJ2-7|-
TGTGCCAGCAGTTTTCGTACAGCGAGCTCCTACGAGCAGTACTTC
CASSFRTASSYEQYF
>TRBV3-1|-|TRBJ2-7|-
TGTGCCAGCAGCCCCGGGACAAGGACCTACGAGCAGTACTTC
CASSPGTRTYEQYF
>TRBV29-1|TRBD1|TRBJ1-1|-
TGCAGCGTCTCACGGGACAGGGCCACTGAAGCTTTCTTT
CSVSRDRATEAFF
>TRBV27|TRBD1|TRBJ2-1|-
TGTGCCAGCAGTTACCCGAGACAGGGTGGTAATGAGCAGTTCTTC
CASSYPRQGGNEQFF
>TRBV20-1|-|TRBJ2-5|-
TGCAGTGCTAGTCCTTTTAGGGAGGCCCAGTACTTC
CSASPFREAQYF
>TRBV6-1|TRBD1|TRBJ1-5|-
TGTGCCAGCAGTGTCGAGGGGGCGGGCAATCAGCCCCAGCATTTT
CASSVEGAGNQPQHF
>TRBV7-9|-|TRBJ1-5|-
TGTGCCAGCAGCCCCACAGGGATGGATCAGCCCCAGCATTTT
CASSPTGMDQPQHF
>TRBV29-1|-|TRBJ2-3|-
TGCAGCGTTGACTTATCCGGGGCTGGGGATACGCAGTATTTT
CSVDLSGAGDTQYF
>TRBV11-2|-|TRBJ2-5|-
TGTGCCAGCAGCTCACTGGGGGGTCAAGAGACCCAGTACTTC
CASSSLGGQETQYF
>TRBV7-9|-|TRBJ1-2|-
TGTGCCAGCAGCACGACCACAGCTAACTATGGCTACACCTTC
CASSTTTANYGYTF
>TRBV7-2|TRBD2|TRBJ2-7|-
TGTGCCAGCAGCCAAAGGCCGGGACTAGCGCAGTACTTC
CASSQRPGLAQYF
>TRBV29-1|-|TRBJ2-7|-
TGCAGCGTGGAAACCTTATACGAGCAGTACTTC
CSVETLYEQYF
>TRBV29-1|-|TRBJ2-7|-
TGCAGCGTTGAAGTTGATGCGTTGTCCTACGAGCAGTACTTC
CSVEVDALSYEQYF
>TRBV30|-|TRBJ2-7|-
TGTGCCTGGAGTATAGGACTACGGTCCTACGAGCAGTACTTC
CAWSIGLRSYEQYF
>TRBV6-5|-|TRBJ2-7|-
TGTGCCAGCACGTGGAACCACGAGCAGTACTTC
CASTWNHEQYF
>TRBV12-3/TRBV12-4|TRBD2|TRBJ2-7|-
TGTGCCAGCAGCCGCCAGACTAGCGGGAGGGCCTACGAGCAGTACTTC
CASSRQTSGRAYEQYF
>TRBV27|-|TRBJ1-5|-
TGTGCCAGCGGGTCTTGGCCCCAGCATTTT
CASGSWPQHF
>TRBV15|-|TRBJ2-1|-
TGTGCCACCAGCAGAGCTAGGGCTAGCTGGGGCGAGCAGTTCTTC
CATSRARASWGEQFF
>TRBV15|-|TRBJ2-7|-
TGTGCCACCAGCAGAGATGAGGGACCTACCTACGAGCAGTACTTC
CATSRDEGPTYEQYF
>TRBV24-1|TRBD1|TRBJ1-5|-
TGTGCCACCAGGGGACAGGGAATTAATCAGCCCCAGCATTTT
CATRGQGINQPQHF
>TRBV7-9|TRBD1|TRBJ2-1|-
TGTGCCAGCAGCCCCCGGCTACAGGGGATACCCGGCAATGAGCAGTTCTTC
CASSPRLQGIPGNEQFF
>TRBV9|TRBD1|TRBJ2-1|-
TGTGCCAGCAGCACGACCGGGACAGGGCTCTATGAGCAGTTCTTC
CASSTTGTGLYEQFF
>TRBV7-2|TRBD1|TRBJ1-2|-
TGTGCCAGCAACGCGGCGGGACAGGGGCTAGATGGCTACACCTTC
CASNAAGQGLDGYTF